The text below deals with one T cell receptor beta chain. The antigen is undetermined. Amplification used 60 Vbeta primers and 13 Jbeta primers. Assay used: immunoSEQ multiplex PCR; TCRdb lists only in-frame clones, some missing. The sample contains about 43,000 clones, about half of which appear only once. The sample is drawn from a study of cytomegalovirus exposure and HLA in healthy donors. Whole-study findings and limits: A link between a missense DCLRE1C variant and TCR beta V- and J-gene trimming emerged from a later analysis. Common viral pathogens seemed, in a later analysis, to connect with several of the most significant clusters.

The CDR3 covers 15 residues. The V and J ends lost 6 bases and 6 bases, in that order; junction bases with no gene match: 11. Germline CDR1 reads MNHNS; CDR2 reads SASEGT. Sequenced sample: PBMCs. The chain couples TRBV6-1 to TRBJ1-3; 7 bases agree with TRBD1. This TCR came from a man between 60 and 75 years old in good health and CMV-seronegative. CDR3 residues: CASSQGVRVENTIYF. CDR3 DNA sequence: TGTGCCAGCAGCCAGGGGGTTAGGGTAGAAAACACCATATATTTT.